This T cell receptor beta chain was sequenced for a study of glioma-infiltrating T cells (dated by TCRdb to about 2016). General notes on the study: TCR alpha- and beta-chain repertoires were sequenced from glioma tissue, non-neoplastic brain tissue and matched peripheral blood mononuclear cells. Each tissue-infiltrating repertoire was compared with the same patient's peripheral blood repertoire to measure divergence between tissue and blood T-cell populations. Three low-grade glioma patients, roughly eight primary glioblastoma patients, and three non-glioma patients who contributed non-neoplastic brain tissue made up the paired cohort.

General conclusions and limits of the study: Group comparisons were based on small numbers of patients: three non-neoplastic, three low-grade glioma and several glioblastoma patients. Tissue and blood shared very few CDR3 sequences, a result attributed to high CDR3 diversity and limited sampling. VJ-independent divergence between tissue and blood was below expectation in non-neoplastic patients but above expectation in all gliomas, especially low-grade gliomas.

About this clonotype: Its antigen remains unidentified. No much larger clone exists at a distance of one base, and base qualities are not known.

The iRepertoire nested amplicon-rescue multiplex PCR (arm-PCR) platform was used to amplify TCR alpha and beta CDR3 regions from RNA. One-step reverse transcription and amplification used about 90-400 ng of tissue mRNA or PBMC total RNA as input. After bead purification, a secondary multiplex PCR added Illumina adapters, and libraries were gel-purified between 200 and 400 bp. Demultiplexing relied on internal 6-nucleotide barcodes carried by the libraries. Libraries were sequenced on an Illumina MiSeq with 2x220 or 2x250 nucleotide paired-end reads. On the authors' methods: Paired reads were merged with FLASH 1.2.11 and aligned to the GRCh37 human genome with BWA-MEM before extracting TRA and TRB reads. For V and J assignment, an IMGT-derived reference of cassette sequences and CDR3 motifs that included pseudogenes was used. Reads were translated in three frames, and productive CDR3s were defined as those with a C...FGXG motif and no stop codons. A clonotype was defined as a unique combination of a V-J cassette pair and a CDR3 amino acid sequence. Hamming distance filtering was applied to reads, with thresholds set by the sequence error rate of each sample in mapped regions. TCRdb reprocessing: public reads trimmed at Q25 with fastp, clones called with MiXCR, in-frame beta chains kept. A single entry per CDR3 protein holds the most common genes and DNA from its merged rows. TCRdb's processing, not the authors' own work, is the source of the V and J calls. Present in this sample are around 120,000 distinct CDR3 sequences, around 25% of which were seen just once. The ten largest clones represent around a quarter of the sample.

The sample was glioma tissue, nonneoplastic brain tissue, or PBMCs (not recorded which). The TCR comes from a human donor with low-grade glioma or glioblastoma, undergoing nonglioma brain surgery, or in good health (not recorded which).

The base sequence is TGTGCCAGCAGCTTTAGTTGGGGACACCCCACAGATACGCAGTATTTT. Its translation is CASSFSWGHPTDTQYF. The sequence is built from TRBV7-9 and TRBJ2-3; TRBD1 is a possible D gene, resting on 6 matching bases. Reading the germline V gene (reference sequence) gives CDR1 SEHNR and CDR2 FQNEAQ. V gives up 3 bases and J gives up 2 bases, and the segment between their germline ends measures 15 bases. From the cysteine up to the phenylalanine, the CDR3 has a length of 16 residues. Just CDR3 DNA is preserved here, 48 bases in frame from base 1.